This TCR beta chain was sequenced in a study of cytomegalovirus exposure and HLA in healthy donors. Study conclusions and caveats: A later analysis linked about 17,000 TCR beta sequences to HLA alleles at 0.05 false discovery rate. CMV serostatus was the only immune exposure information that was available.

To note about this clone: Its antigen is unidentified.

The CDR3 runs to 14 residues. Looked up from germline, CDR1 is MRHNA and CDR2 is SNTAGT. V was clipped by 5 bases and J by 6 bases; unmatched bases: 9. PCR was performed using 60 Vbeta and 13 Jbeta primers. Data came from immunoSEQ multiplex PCR; TCRdb stores just in-frame clones and leaves some out. The sample yields around 110,000 clones, 79% seen once. This rearrangement joins TRBV6-4 to TRBJ1-2; 7 nucleotides match TRBD1. The sequencing input was PBMCs. The receptor was derived from a man in his thirties or forties in good health and CMV-seropositive. CDR3 coding DNA: TGTGCCAGCAGTCCAACAGGGGAGCGCGATGGCTACACCTTC. Protein sequence: CASSPTGERDGYTF.